These T cell receptor beta chains were read from a single sample in a study of blood T cell repertoires in COVID-19. Using immunoSEQ multiplex PCR, the repertoire was profiled, and TCRdb retains in-frame clones only, with some absent. The repertoire holds about 330,000 clones, around 89% seen once, with roughly 4% in the top ten. Material: peripheral blood. These TCRs come from a woman between 45 and 65 years old with active or convalescent COVID-19. Each CDR3 is given without its conserved first and last residue. The D gene is left open where the match is weak. Only some rows state a clone size, as once, few, many or a class for expanded clones.

D gene: -; clone size: -; V gene: TRBV4-3; J gene: TRBJ2-1; CDR3 protein: ASSQVAGINEQF
D gene: -; clone size: few; V gene: TRBV19; J gene: TRBJ2-3; CDR3 protein: ASIKAGTDTQY
D gene: TRBD2; clone size: -; V gene: TRBV7-9; J gene: TRBJ2-1; CDR3 protein: ASSFIAGKGNEQF
D gene: TRBD1; clone size: -; V gene: TRBV6-5; J gene: TRBJ2-7; CDR3 protein: ASSYLGQAYEQY
D gene: TRBD1; clone size: -; V gene: TRBV30; J gene: TRBJ2-7; CDR3 protein: AWSIIPGQGAYEQY
D gene: -; clone size: -; V gene: TRBV4-1; J gene: TRBJ1-1; CDR3 protein: ASSQDPYTEAF
D gene: -; clone size: -; V gene: TRBV11-1; J gene: TRBJ2-1; CDR3 protein: ASSFPSAHNEQF
D gene: TRBD2; clone size: -; V gene: TRBV14; J gene: TRBJ2-1; CDR3 protein: ASSQVTAGVEQF
D gene: TRBD1; clone size: -; V gene: TRBV19; J gene: TRBJ1-2; CDR3 protein: ASDENRDRGQGYT
D gene: -; clone size: -; V gene: TRBV4-1; J gene: TRBJ1-3; CDR3 protein: ASSLTGTPGNTIY